Sequencing of this T cell receptor beta chain was carried out in a study of human T cells and chemical hapten exposure. About the research overall: An approximately 2 cm by approximately 2 cm inner upper arm patch received 2% DPC for sensitization.

As concerns this clonotype: Its antigen is as yet unknown. At one end the junction does not follow the germline gene, possibly because of a read error.

As to time point: pre-sensitization, week 0. Treatment defined: therapeutic diphenylcyclopropenone sensitization with weekly scalp DPC. TCRdb reprocessed the RACE reads via MiXCR and lists one record per CDR3 protein. The data show 120,000 or so distinct CDR3 sequences, with about 13% seen just once and around 2.8% held by the top ten. General study points: TCRs whose frequency exceeded 1 in 1000 remained the same following DPC sensitization.

The sequences come from whole blood, collected in connection with sensitization to the hapten diphenylcyclopropenone (DPC). The clonotype originates from a woman aged 18-29 years with alopecia areata. Some clones in this sample may be carry-over from other donors' samples.

CDR3 nucleotide sequence: TGTGCCAACAGCTTGGGGACAGAGAATCAGCCCCAGCATTTT. Translated, it gives CANSLGTENQPQHF. V is TRBV5-4 and J is TRBJ1-5; the match to TRBD1 covers 7 bases. This CDR3 region has 14 residues. CDR1 is SGHNT and CDR2 is YYREEE in the germline V gene (reference sequence).